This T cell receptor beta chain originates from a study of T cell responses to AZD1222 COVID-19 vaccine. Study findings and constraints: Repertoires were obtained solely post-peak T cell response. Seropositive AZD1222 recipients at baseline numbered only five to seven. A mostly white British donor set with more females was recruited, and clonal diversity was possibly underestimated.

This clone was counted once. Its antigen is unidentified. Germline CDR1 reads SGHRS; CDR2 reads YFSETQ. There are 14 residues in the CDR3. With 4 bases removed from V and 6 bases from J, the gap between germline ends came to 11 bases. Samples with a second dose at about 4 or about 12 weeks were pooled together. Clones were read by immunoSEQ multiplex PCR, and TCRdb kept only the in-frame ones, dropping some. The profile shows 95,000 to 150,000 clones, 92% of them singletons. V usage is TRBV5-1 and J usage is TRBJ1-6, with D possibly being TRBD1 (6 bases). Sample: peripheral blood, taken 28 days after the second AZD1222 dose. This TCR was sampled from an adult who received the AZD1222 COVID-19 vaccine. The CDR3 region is CASSETGPNSPLHF. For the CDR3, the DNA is TGCGCCAGCAGCGAGACAGGTCCTAATTCACCCCTCCACTTT.